Each of the 2 T cell receptor beta chains below was sequenced from the same sample in a study of OX40 agonist ivuxolimab in advanced cancers. TCRdb's copy holds only in-frame clones and misses some; the assay was immunoSEQ multiplex PCR. The repertoire consists of about 38,000 clones, with 92% occurring once and the leading ten covering approximately 9.6%. The sample was CD4+ or CD8+ T cells sorted from blood, taken in a trial of the OX40 agonist ivuxolimab. Source of these receptors: an adult with an advanced solid tumor such as melanoma, head and neck, liver or kidney cancer.

V is TRBV11-3 and J is TRBJ1-1, with 7 bases lining up with TRBD1. Unmatched junction bases numbered 7, after V lost 2 bases and J lost 7 bases. This CDR3 has 14 residues. CDR1 is SGHNT, CDR2 YENEEA, per germline. The chain's CDR3 is CASSLTWDSSEAFF. CDR3 nucleotide sequence: TGTGCCAGCAGCTTAACCTGGGACAGCAGTGAAGCTTTCTTT.

The genes are TRBV7-8 and TRBJ2-5, with D possibly TRBD2 on 6 matching bases. V shed 8 bases and J shed 1 base, with 17 bases lying between them. The CDR3 has 15 residues. The germline V gene has CDR1 SGHVS and CDR2 FQNEAQ. The CDR3 sequence is CASSGGPGLQETQYF. CDR3 DNA: TGTGCCAGCTCCGGAGGACCGGGACTCCAAGAGACCCAGTACTTC.